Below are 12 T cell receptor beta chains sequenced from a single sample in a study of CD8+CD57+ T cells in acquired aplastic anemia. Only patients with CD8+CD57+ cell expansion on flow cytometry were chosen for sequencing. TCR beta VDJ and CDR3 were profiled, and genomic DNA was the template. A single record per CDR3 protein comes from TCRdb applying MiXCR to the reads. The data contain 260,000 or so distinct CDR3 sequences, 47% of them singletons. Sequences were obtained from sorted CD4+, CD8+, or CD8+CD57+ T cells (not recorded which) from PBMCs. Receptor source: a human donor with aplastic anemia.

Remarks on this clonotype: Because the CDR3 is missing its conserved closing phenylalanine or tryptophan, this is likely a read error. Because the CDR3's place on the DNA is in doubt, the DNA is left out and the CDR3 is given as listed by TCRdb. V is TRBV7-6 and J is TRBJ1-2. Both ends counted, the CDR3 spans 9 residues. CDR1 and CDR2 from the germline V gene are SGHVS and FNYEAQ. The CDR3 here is CASSLELRT.

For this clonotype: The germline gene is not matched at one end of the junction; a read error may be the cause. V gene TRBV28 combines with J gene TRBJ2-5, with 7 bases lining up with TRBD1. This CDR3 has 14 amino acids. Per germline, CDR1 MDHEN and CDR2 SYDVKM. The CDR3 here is CASGLTGIQETQYF. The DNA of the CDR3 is TGTGCCAGCGGTTTGACAGGGATCCAAGAGACCCAGTACTTC.

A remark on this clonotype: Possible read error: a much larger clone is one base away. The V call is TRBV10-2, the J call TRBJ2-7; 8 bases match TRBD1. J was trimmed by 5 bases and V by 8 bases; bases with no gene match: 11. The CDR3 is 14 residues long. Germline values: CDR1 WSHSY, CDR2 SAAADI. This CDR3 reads CASGQAQGDHEQYF. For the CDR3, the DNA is TGCGCCAGCGGCCAGGCACAGGGGGATCACGAGCAGTACTTC.

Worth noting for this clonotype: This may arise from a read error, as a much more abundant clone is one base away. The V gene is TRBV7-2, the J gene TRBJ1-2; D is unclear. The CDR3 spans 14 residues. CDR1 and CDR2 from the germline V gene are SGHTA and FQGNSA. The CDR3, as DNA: TGCGCCAGCAGCCAAGACCGAGCTAACTATGGCTACACCTTC. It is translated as CASSQDRANYGYTF.

The CDR3 region is CSVAGTGELYEQYF. DNA of the CDR3: TGCAGCGTTGCTGGGACAGGAGAGCTCTACGAGCAGTACTTC. The chain employs TRBV29-1 and TRBJ2-7; 8 bases are shared with TRBD1. The trim removed 4 bases at V and 3 bases at J, leaving 8 bases unmatched. Germline lookup yields CDR1 SQVTM and CDR2 ANQGSEA. CDR3 length: 14 amino acids.

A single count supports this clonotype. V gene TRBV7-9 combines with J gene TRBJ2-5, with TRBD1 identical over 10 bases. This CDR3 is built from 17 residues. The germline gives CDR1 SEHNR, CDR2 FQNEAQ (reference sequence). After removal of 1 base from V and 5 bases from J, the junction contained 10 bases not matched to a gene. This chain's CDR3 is CASSLGPGQGFRETQYF. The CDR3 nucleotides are TGTGCCAGCAGCTTAGGTCCGGGACAGGGGTTTCGGGAGACCCAGTACTTC.

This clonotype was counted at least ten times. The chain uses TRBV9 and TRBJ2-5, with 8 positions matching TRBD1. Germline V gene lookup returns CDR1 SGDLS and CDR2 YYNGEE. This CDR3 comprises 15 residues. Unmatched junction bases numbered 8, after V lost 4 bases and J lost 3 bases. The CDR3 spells CASSQPGTGKETQYF. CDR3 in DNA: TGTGCCAGCAGCCAACCTGGGACAGGTAAAGAGACCCAGTACTTC.

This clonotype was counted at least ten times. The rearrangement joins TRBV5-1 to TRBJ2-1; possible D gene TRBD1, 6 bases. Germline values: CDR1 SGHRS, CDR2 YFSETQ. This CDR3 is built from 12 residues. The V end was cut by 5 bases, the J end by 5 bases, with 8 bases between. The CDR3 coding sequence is TGCGCCAGCAGGTGGACAGACAATGAGCAGTTCTTC. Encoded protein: CASRWTDNEQFF. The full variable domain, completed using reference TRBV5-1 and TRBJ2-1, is KAGVTQTPRYLIKTRGQQVTLSCSPISGHRSVSWYQQTPGQGLQFLFEYFSETQRNKGNFPGRFSGRQFSNSRSEMNVSTLELGDSALYLCASRWTDNEQFFGPGTRLTVL.

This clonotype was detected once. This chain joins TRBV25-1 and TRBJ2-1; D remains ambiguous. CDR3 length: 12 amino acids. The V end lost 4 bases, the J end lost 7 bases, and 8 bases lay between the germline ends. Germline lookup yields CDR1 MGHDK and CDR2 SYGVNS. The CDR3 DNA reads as TGTGCCAGCAGTGCCCCGCCTAATGAGCAGTTCTTC. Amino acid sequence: CASSAPPNEQFF. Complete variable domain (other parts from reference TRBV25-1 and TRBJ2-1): EADIYQTPRYLVIGTGKKITLECSQTMGHDKMYWYQQDPGMELHLIHYSYGVNSTEKGDLSSESTVSRIRTEHFPLTLESARPSHTSQYLCASSAPPNEQFFGPGTRLTVL.

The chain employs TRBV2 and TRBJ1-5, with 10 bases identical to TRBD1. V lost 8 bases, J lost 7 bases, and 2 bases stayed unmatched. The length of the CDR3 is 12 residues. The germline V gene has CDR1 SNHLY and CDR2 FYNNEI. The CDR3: CASRDRGQPQHF. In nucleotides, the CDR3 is TGTGCCAGCCGGGACAGGGGACAGCCCCAGCATTTT.

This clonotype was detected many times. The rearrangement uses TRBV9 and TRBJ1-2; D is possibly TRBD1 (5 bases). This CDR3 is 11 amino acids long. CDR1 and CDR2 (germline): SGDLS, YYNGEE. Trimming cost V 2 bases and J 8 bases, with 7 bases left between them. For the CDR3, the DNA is TGTGCCAGCAGCGTCCCAGGGGGCTACACCTTC. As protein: CASSVPGGYTF.

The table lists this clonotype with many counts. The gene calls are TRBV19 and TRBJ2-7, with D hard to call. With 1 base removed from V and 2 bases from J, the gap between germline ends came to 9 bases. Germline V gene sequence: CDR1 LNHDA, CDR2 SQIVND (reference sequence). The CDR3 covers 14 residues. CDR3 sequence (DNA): TGTGCCAGTAGTATAGGGGCCACCGCCTACGAGCAGTACTTC. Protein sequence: CASSIGATAYEQYF. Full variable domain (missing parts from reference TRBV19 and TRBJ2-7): DGGITQSPKYLFRKEGQNVTLSCEQNLNHDAMYWYRQDPGQGLRLIYYSQIVNDFQKGDIAEGYSVSREKKESFPLTVTSAQKNPTAFYLCASSIGATAYEQYFGPGTRLTVT.